These 7 T cell receptor beta chains were all obtained from the same sample, sequenced in a study of blood T cell repertoires in COVID-19. The table came from immunoSEQ multiplex PCR; TCRdb's copy has only in-frame clones and leaves some out. The data show approximately 260,000 clones, around 87% seen once. The sequenced sample was peripheral blood. All receptors derive from a woman in her sixties with COVID-19, enrolled during active disease.

V gene TRBV6-4 combines with J gene TRBJ1-5; unclear D gene. CDR1 and CDR2 from the germline V gene are MRHNA and SNTAGT. The CDR3 length is 13 residues. Trimming shortened V by 6 bases and J by 0 bases, and 6 bases separated the two germline ends. CDR3 DNA sequence: TGTGCCAGCAGGGCCAATAGCAATCAGCCCCAGCATTTT. Translation gives CASRANSNQPQHF.

CDR3 sequence reads: CASSSGTGSSYGYTF. In nucleotides, the CDR3 is TGTGCCAGCAGCTCTGGGACAGGGTCGTCCTATGGCTACACCTTC. This chain uses TRBV5-6 with TRBJ1-2, with TRBD1 matching 9 bases. The trim removed 3 bases at V and 4 bases at J, leaving 7 bases unmatched. Germline loops: CDR1 SGHDT, CDR2 YYEEEE. This CDR3 region has 15 residues.

The chain joins TRBV7-9 to TRBJ1-4; 8 bases are shared with TRBD1. CDR3 length: 15 amino acids. J was trimmed by 8 bases and V by 3 bases; bases with no gene match: 8. Germline V gene sequence: CDR1 SEHNR, CDR2 FQNEAQ (reference sequence). The chain's CDR3 is CASSFPGGKGEKLFF. The DNA of the CDR3 is TGTGCCAGCAGCTTTCCAGGGGGCAAAGGAGAAAAACTGTTTTTT.

V is TRBV6-2 or TRBV6-3 and J is TRBJ2-7; 7 bases align to TRBD2. V dropped 4 bases and J dropped 0; count of bases not matched to a gene: 3. Looked up from germline, CDR1 is MNHEY and CDR2 is SVGEGT. This CDR3 has 14 amino acids. The CDR3 DNA reads TGTGCCAGCAGTTTGGGGGGGAGCTCCTACGAGCAGTACTTC. Its translation is CASSLGGSSYEQYF.

The V gene is TRBV7-3, the J gene TRBJ2-6; D is ambiguous. V was clipped by 5 bases and J by 0 bases, with 14 bases between them. This CDR3 is built from 17 residues. Germline V gives CDR1 SGHTA, CDR2 FQGTGA. Here the CDR3 reads CASSPISSSSGANVLTF. The CDR3 DNA reads as TGTGCCAGCAGCCCGATTTCAAGCTCCTCTGGGGCCAACGTCCTGACTTTC.

The chain combines TRBV6-2 or TRBV6-3 with TRBJ1-3; maybe TRBD1 (5 bases). CDR1 is MNHEY, CDR2 SVGEGT, per germline. The CDR3 spans 15 residues. V was trimmed by 5 bases and J by 0 bases, leaving 11 bases between them. The CDR3 protein is CASSDSFYSGNTIYF. For the CDR3, the DNA is TGTGCCAGCAGTGACAGTTTCTACTCTGGAAACACCATATATTTT.

This chain uses TRBV19 with TRBJ2-5; perhaps TRBD2 as D (5 bases). CDR3 length: 13 amino acids. The V and J ends lost 4 bases and 5 bases respectively, with 11 bases between them. Germline lookup yields CDR1 LNHDA and CDR2 SQIVND (reference sequence). The chain's CDR3 is CASSTGVHETQYF. The DNA of the CDR3 is TGTGCCAGTAGTACCGGGGTACACGAGACCCAGTACTTC. The variable domain in full, with the rest retrieved from reference TRBV19 and TRBJ2-5, is DGGITQSPKYLFRKEGQNVTLSCEQNLNHDAMYWYRQDPGQGLRLIYYSQIVNDFQKGDIAEGYSVSREKKESFPLTVTSAQKNPTAFYLCASSTGVHETQYFGPGTRLLVL.